The 8 T cell receptor beta chains below all came from one sample that was sequenced in a study of blood T cell repertoires in COVID-19. TCRdb's table, derived via immunoSEQ multiplex PCR, lists solely in-frame clones and lacks some. In the table there are 200,000 to 300,000 clones, roughly 86% of which are singletons. Sequencing was done on a sample of peripheral blood. The receptors shown here come from a woman aged 70-85 years with active or convalescent COVID-19.

The chain joins TRBV11-2 to TRBJ2-4; no definite D call. Trimming removed 1 base from V and 0 bases from J, with 10 bases in between. This CDR3 is 16 amino acids long. From germline, CDR1 is SGHAT and CDR2 FQNNGV. The CDR3 DNA reads TGTGCCAGCAGCTTAGCGGTTGGAGTAGCCAAAAACATTCAGTACTTC. It translates to CASSLAVGVAKNIQYF.

The chain uses TRBV6-5 and TRBJ1-2; 9 nucleotides align to TRBD1. Germline V gives CDR1 MNHEY, CDR2 SVGAGI. The CDR3 runs 16 residues. J gave up 8 bases and V 2 bases, and 12 bases lay outside the gene matches. The CDR3 sequence: CASSYAGDRARRGYTF. CDR3 sequence (DNA): TGTGCCAGCAGTTACGCCGGGGACAGGGCGCGAAGGGGCTACACCTTC.

The rearrangement joins TRBV11-2 to TRBJ2-5, with a possible D match to TRBD2 (6 bases). This CDR3 has 13 amino acids. The V end was cut by 8 bases, the J end by 4 bases, with 14 bases between. Germline-derived CDR1 and CDR2 are SGHAT and FQNNGV. CDR3: CASSPGVAETQYF. The CDR3 bases are TGTGCCAGCTCGCCGGGGGTGGCAGAGACCCAGTACTTC.

The genes are TRBV7-2 and TRBJ1-3; D not certain. The germline V gene has CDR1 SGHTA and CDR2 FQGNSA. This CDR3 has 13 residues. Trimming cost V 4 bases and J 0 bases, with 4 bases left between them. The CDR3 sequence is CASSSSSGNTIYF. CDR3 sequence (DNA): TGTGCCAGCAGCTCCTCCTCTGGAAACACCATATATTTT.

A few counts support this clone. The rearrangement uses TRBV9 and TRBJ2-7, with TRBD2 matching 13 bases. V dropped 4 bases and J dropped 6; count of bases not matched to a gene: 4. Germline V lookup: CDR1 SGDLS, CDR2 YYNGEE. The CDR3 totals 14 residues. In DNA, the CDR3 is TGTGCCAGCAGCCCTCGGACTAGCGGGGGCGAGCAGTACTTC. This codes for CASSPRTSGGEQYF.

V usage is TRBV9 and J usage is TRBJ2-3, with D possibly being TRBD1 (6 bases). The length of the CDR3 is 16 residues. V gave up 1 base and J gave up 2 bases, with 14 bases separating them. CDR1 and CDR2 (germline): SGDLS, YYNGEE. CDR3 nucleotide sequence: TGTGCCAGCAGCGTATTGGACAGCGGATCCACAGATACGCAGTATTTT. The encoded protein is CASSVLDSGSTDTQYF.

V and J are TRBV5-1 and TRBJ2-2, with D perhaps TRBD1 (6 bases). CDR3 size: 14 residues. From germline, CDR1 is SGHRS and CDR2 YFSETQ. Trimming removed 4 bases at V and 0 bases at J, with 7 bases between. The DNA for the CDR3 is TGCGCCAGCAGCGGGACATCGAACACCGGGGAGCTGTTTTTT. Its protein is CASSGTSNTGELFF.

The chain carries TRBV7-2 and TRBJ1-5, with 8 positions matching TRBD1. Germline V gene sequence: CDR1 SGHTA, CDR2 FQGNSA. There are 16 residues in the CDR3. J lost 4 bases, V lost 5 bases, and 10 bases had no gene match. The CDR3 loop reads CASSPSGQVVNQPQHF. The CDR3 region has the DNA TGTGCCAGCAGCCCCTCGGGACAGGTAGTAAATCAGCCCCAGCATTTT.